This T cell receptor (beta chain) was sequenced during a study of cytomegalovirus exposure and HLA in healthy donors. Study-wide background: A preliminary data release comprised tens of millions of unique TCRs obtained from HLA-typed donors. Broader study findings: The likely explanation for a cluster of highly shared sequence variants was sequencing artifact. In a later analysis, V- and J-gene trimming of beta chains associated with a DCLRE1C missense variant, replicated independently.

PCR primers comprised 60 Vbeta and 13 Jbeta primers. The protocol was immunoSEQ multiplex PCR, while the TCRdb copy is restricted to in-frame clones and leaves out a portion. The sample shows a few hundred thousand clones, under 80% of them seen only once. The trim removed 4 bases at V and 11 bases at J, leaving 8 bases unmatched. Germline CDR1 and CDR2: SGHAT and FQDESV (reference sequence). The CDR3 is 13 residues long. Regarding this clone: Its antigen is not known.

The sequence derives from a woman in her 30s in good health and CMV-seronegative. Input material: PBMCs. The chain is built from TRBV11-1 and TRBJ1-1, with 9 bases lining up with TRBD1. CDR3 bases: TGTGCCAGCAGCTCTGGACAGGGGTTAGGGGCTTTCTTT. Its protein is CASSSGQGLGAFF.